The 4 T cell receptor beta chains below come from one sample, sequenced in a study of blood T cell repertoires in COVID-19. The method was immunoSEQ multiplex PCR; TCRdb's version includes in-frame clones alone and lacks a portion of them. The sample lists 250,000 to 300,000 clones; around 89% were seen once. The sequenced material came from peripheral blood. The source is a young woman who had recovered from COVID-19.

This chain links TRBV5-1 with TRBJ2-3; maybe TRBD2 (5 bases). Germline lookup yields CDR1 SGHRS and CDR2 YFSETQ. The CDR3 consists of 13 residues. V was pared by 3 bases and J by 5 bases, with 10 bases between. The CDR3 bases are TGCGCCAGCAGCTGGAGTCGGGAAGATACGCAGTATTTT. This codes for CASSWSREDTQYF.

V and J are TRBV30 and TRBJ2-1; 9 nucleotides align to TRBD2. V shed 8 bases, J shed 8 bases, and the junction held 13 bases outside the gene matches. In germline, CDR1 is GTSNPN, CDR2 SVGIG (reference sequence). This CDR3 has 14 amino acids. The CDR3 DNA reads as TGTGCCGGCTTCCCGGGGACTAGCTTGGATGAGCAGTTCTTC. This sequence encodes CAGFPGTSLDEQFF.

V usage is TRBV4-3 and J usage is TRBJ2-1, with a tentative D call TRBD2 (5 bases). Trimming shortened V by 0 bases and J by 4 bases, and 16 bases separated the two germline ends. Germline lookup yields CDR1 LGHNA and CDR2 YSLEER. The CDR3 contains 17 residues. The DNA for the CDR3 is TGCGCCAGCAGCCAAGAAGTAGTCGGGGTCCTTTACAATGAGCAGTTCTTC. Translating gives CASSQEVVGVLYNEQFF.

In DNA, the CDR3 is TGTGCCATCAGTGTTGGAGGGGATAACGAGCAGTACTTC. This encodes CAISVGGDNEQYF. The chain carries TRBV10-3 and TRBJ2-7; possibly TRBD2 for D (6 bases). The CDR3 spans 13 residues. V lost 4 bases, J lost 5 bases, and 12 bases lay in between. The germline V gene encodes CDR1 ENHRY and CDR2 SYGVKD.